This is a list of T cell receptor beta chains from one sample in a study of cytomegalovirus exposure and HLA in healthy donors. Repertoires were generated with immunoSEQ multiplex PCR, while TCRdb's copy carries only in-frame clones and drops some. The data contain 130,000 or so clones, roughly 70% of them singletons. The specimen was PBMCs. The source is a woman between 40 and 55 years old in good health and CMV-seropositive. Each CDR3 is given with its conserved first and last residue. The D gene is left open where the match is weak. Part of the rows lack a size; the others show once, few, many or a class for expanded clones.

V gene: TRBV7-2
J gene: TRBJ1-2
clone size: NA
D gene: TRBD1
CDR3 DNA: TGTGCCAGCAGCTCGGGACAGGGATATGGCTACACCTTC
CDR3 protein: CASSSGQGYGYTF

V gene: TRBV6-1
J gene: TRBJ1-2
clone size: NA
D gene: TRBD1
CDR3 DNA: TGTGCCAGCAGCGGGACAGGGGGCAACTATGGCTACACCTTC
CDR3 protein: CASSGTGGNYGYTF

V gene: TRBV9
J gene: TRBJ1-1
clone size: NA
D gene: TRBD1
CDR3 DNA: TGTGCCAGCAGCGAAGCCCAAGGGACAGATCCCGACACTGAAGCTTTCTTT
CDR3 protein: CASSEAQGTDPDTEAFF

V gene: TRBV19
J gene: TRBJ1-5
clone size: once
D gene: NA
CDR3 DNA: TGTGCCAGTAGTGGGCGACCAGGCCATCAGCCCCAGCATTTT
CDR3 protein: CASSGRPGHQPQHF

V gene: TRBV29-1
J gene: TRBJ2-5
clone size: NA
D gene: NA
CDR3 DNA: TGCAGCGTTGAGGTCCCCCCCGGGGAGACCCAGTACTTC
CDR3 protein: CSVEVPPGETQYF

V gene: TRBV27
J gene: TRBJ1-2
clone size: NA
D gene: NA
CDR3 DNA: TGTGCCAGCAGTTTAAGGCCCAGGGTTTGGGATGGCTACACCTTC
CDR3 protein: CASSLRPRVWDGYTF

V gene: TRBV28
J gene: TRBJ2-7
clone size: NA
D gene: TRBD2
CDR3 DNA: TGTGCCAGCACTACCCCTAGGGCTAGCGGCCCTATTATAACCTACGAGCAGTACTTC
CDR3 protein: CASTTPRASGPIITYEQYF

V gene: TRBV7-2
J gene: TRBJ2-7
clone size: NA
D gene: NA
CDR3 DNA: TGTGCCAGCAGCTTTCAAAACTACGAGCAGTACTTC
CDR3 protein: CASSFQNYEQYF

V gene: TRBV9
J gene: TRBJ2-7
clone size: NA
D gene: TRBD2
CDR3 DNA: TGTGCCAGCAGCCCGCGACTAGCGGGAATCTACGAGCAGTACTTC
CDR3 protein: CASSPRLAGIYEQYF

V gene: TRBV5-1
J gene: TRBJ1-1
clone size: NA
D gene: NA
CDR3 DNA: TGCGCCAGCAGCTGGGGCGACGGCACTGAAGCTTTCTTT
CDR3 protein: CASSWGDGTEAFF

V gene: TRBV7-2
J gene: TRBJ2-5
clone size: NA
D gene: TRBD2
CDR3 DNA: TGTGCCAGCAGCTTGGGACTAGCGGCCGGGGGGGGAGAGACCCAGTACTTC
CDR3 protein: CASSLGLAAGGGETQYF

V gene: TRBV5-6
J gene: TRBJ1-4
clone size: NA
D gene: TRBD1
CDR3 DNA: TGTGCCAGCAGCTTGGACGGACAGGGTCTTGAAAAACTGTTTTTT
CDR3 protein: CASSLDGQGLEKLFF

V gene: TRBV6-1
J gene: TRBJ1-5
clone size: NA
D gene: NA
CDR3 DNA: TGTGCCAGCAGTGAATGGCAACAGTATAGCAATCAGCCCCAGCATTTT
CDR3 protein: CASSEWQQYSNQPQHF

V gene: TRBV7-3
J gene: TRBJ2-7
clone size: NA
D gene: TRBD2
CDR3 DNA: TGTGCCAGCAGCTTAATTCCGGCTAGCGGAAACTACGAGCAGTACTTC
CDR3 protein: CASSLIPASGNYEQYF

V gene: TRBV14
J gene: TRBJ2-2
clone size: NA
D gene: NA
CDR3 DNA: TGTGCCAGCAGCCAAGTGAGAGGGGCGGGAACCGGGGAGCTGTTTTTT
CDR3 protein: CASSQVRGAGTGELFF